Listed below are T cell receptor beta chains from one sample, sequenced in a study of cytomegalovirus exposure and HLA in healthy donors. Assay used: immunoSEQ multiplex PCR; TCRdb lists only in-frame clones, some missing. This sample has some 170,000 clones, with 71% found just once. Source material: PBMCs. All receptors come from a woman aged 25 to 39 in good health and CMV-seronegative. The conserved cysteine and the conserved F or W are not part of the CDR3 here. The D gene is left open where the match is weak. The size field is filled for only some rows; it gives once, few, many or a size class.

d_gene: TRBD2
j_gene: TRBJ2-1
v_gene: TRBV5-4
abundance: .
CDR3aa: ASRSAGINNEQF

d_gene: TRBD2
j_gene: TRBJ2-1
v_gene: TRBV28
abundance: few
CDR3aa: ASSGTSGEIYNEQF

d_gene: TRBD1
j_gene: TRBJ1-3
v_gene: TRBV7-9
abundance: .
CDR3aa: ASSFGQGRNTIY

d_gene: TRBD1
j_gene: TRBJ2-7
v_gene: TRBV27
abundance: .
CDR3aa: ASSLSPGQGYEQY

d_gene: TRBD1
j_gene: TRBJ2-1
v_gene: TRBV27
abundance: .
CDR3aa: ASSFTGEGEQF

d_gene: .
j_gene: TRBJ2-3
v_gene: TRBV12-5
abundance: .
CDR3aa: ASGPTRGTDTQY

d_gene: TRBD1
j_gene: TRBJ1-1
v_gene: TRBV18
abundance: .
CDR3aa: ASYRDRITIRTEAF

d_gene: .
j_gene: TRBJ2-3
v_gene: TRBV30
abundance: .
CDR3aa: AWSTASVLTDTQY

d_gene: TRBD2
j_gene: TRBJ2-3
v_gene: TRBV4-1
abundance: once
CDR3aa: ASSPPGLAGGTDTQY

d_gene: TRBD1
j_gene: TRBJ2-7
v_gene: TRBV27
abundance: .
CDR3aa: ASSFDRGQSYEQY

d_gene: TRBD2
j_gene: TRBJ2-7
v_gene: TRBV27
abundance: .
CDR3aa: ASSLAGPSYEQY

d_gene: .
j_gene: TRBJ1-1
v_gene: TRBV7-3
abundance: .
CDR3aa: ASSSGVTQGLAF